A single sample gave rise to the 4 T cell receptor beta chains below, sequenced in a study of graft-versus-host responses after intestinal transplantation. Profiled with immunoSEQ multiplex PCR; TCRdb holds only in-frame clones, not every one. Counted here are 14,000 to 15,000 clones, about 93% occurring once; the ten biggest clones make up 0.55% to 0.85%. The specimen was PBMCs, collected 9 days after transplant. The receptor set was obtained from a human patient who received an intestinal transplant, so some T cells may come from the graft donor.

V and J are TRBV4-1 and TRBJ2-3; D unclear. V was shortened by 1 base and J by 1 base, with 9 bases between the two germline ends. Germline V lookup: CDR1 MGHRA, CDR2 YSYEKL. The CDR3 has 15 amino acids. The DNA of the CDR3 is TGCGCCAGCAGCCAAGTTCTTAGTGGCACAGATACGCAGTATTTT. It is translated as CASSQVLSGTDTQYF.

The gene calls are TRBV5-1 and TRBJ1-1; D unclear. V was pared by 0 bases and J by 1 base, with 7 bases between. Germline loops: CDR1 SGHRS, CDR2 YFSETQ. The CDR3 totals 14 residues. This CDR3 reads CASSLEIGNTEAFF. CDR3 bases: TGCGCCAGCAGCTTGGAAATCGGGAACACTGAAGCTTTCTTT. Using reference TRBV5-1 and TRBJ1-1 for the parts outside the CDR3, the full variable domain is KAGVTQTPRYLIKTRGQQVTLSCSPISGHRSVSWYQQTPGQGLQFLFEYFSETQRNKGNFPGRFSGRQFSNSRSEMNVSTLELGDSALYLCASSLEIGNTEAFFGQGTRLTVV.

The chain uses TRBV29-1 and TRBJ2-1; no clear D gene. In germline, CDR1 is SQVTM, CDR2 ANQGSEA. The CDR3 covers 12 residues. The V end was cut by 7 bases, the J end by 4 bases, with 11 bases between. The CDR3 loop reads CSGGSGYNEQFF. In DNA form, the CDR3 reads TGCAGCGGGGGAAGTGGATACAATGAGCAGTTCTTC.

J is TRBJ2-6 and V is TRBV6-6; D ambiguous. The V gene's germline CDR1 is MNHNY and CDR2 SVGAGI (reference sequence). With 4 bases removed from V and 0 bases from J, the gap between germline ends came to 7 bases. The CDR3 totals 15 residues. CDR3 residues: CASSSTLSGANVLTF. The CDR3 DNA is TGTGCCAGCAGTTCTACTCTCTCTGGGGCCAACGTCCTGACTTTC.